This T cell receptor (beta chain) was observed in a study of blood T cell repertoires in COVID-19. Overall study context: From the United States, Italy and Spain came samples of acute and convalescent COVID-19.

CDR3 size: 12 residues. Germline V CDR1 and CDR2: LGHDT, YNNKEL (reference sequence). Libraries were prepared by immunoSEQ multiplex PCR; TCRdb keeps only in-frame clonotypes and omits some of them. The sample records around 250,000 clones, 65% to 90% being singletons. This receptor was taken from a woman aged 50 to 60 with acute COVID-19. Sequences were obtained from PBMCs or T cells enriched from blood (not recorded which). The V gene is TRBV3-1 (or the pseudogene TRBV3-2), the J gene TRBJ1-2, with D possibly matching TRBD1 (5 bases). CDR3 DNA sequence: TGTGCTTCCGGAGGGGCCAACTATGGCTACACCTTC. This sequence encodes CASGGANYGYTF.